This T cell receptor beta chain comes out of a study of T cells expressing NK-cell markers. Background on the study: Sorted CD3+CD56+NKG2C+, CD3+CD56+NKG2C- and CD3+CD56-NKG2C+ T-cell subsets were beta-chain profiled.

The CDR3 contains 18 residues. Study-wide points: Questions lingered over whether expanded NKG2C+ T cell clones were HCMV-specific.

Using the 5' RACE reads, TCRdb records one entry per CDR3 protein without DNA. The clone table shows roughly 390,000 distinct CDR3 sequences, with the ten largest holding roughly 5.4%. Note on this clonotype: Its antigen is currently unknown.

Material for sequencing was blood T cells: a sorted CD56 or NKG2C T cell subset, CD4+ or CD8+ T cells, or bulk PBMC T cells (not recorded which). The sequence was obtained from a man aged 18 to 69 in good health. The chain employs TRBV12-3 or TRBV12-4 and TRBJ1-1; TCRdb's assignment of TRBD1 cannot be checked, as there is no DNA. The CDR3 loop is CASSSILANLRGDTEAFF.